This T cell receptor (beta chain) was found in a study of shared clonotypes between healthy human individuals. CD45RO-negative CD8 cells positively selected for CCR7 made up the naive population, which excluded terminally differentiated effector memory CD45RA+ cells. As regards this clone: Its antigen is not identified.

In the authors' methods: Filtering differed because ImmunoSEQ produced junction-only sequences that carried no quality scores. Data came from immunoSEQ multiplex PCR; TCRdb stores just in-frame clones and leaves some out. V, J and clone size reflect that table, while D and trimming were determined from the DNA. The repertoire holds under 850,000 clones, with nearly 95% as singletons. Whole-study results and caveats: Memory subsets generally showed smaller estimated richness than naive subsets did. Non-shared clonotypes had lower generation probabilities than clonotypes shared by all four sorted-subset donors. It was only blood that was sampled, and tissue repertoires likely differ.

V lost 5 bases and J lost 6, with 14 bases in between. This CDR3 region has 13 residues. CDR1 and CDR2 from the germline V gene are SEHNR and FQNEAQ (reference sequence). V usage is TRBV7-9 and J usage is TRBJ2-7; D not certain. The TCR comes from a young man in good health. Material: naive CD8+ T cells sorted from blood. DNA of the CDR3: TGTGCCAGCAGCCGTCCCCCGATCGGCGAGCAGTACTTC. This translates into CASSRPPIGEQYF.